A selection of T cell receptor beta chains follows, all from one sample in a study of sequential checkpoint blockade in melanoma. Sequencing used immunoSEQ multiplex PCR; TCRdb keeps in-frame clones, though not all of them. The sample contains approximately 26,000 clones, roughly 73% of which appear only once. The sample consisted of CD8+ T cells sorted from blood (inferred from file names), taken from a patient given nivolumab and ipilimumab in sequence. All receptors come from a human donor with melanoma. The CDR3 runs from the conserved cysteine through the conserved F or W. D genes are given only for firm matches. The size entry is marked missing in some rows and otherwise reads once, few, many or a size class.

TRBJ1-4 | TRBV7-8 | NA | once | TGTGCCAGCAGCGATGACAGCATGAATGAAAAACTGTTTTTT | CASSDDSMNEKLFF
TRBJ1-2 | TRBV19 | TRBD1 | NA | TGTGCCAGTAGTACCATCCTAGACAGGGAATATGGCTACACCTTC | CASSTILDREYGYTF
TRBJ2-5 | TRBV19 | NA | NA | TGTGCCAGTAGTATAGGAGGACCTGTACAGGAGCAGTACTTC | CASSIGGPVQEQYF
TRBJ1-1 | TRBV27 | NA | NA | TGTGCCACCCGAGAAAACCTTAACACTGAAGCTTTCTTT | CATRENLNTEAFF
TRBJ2-7 | TRBV5-1 | NA | NA | TGCGCCAGCAGCTTGACTAGCTCCTACGAGCAGTACTTC | CASSLTSSYEQYF
TRBJ2-1 | TRBV12-5 | TRBD2 | NA | TGTGCTAGTGGTTTATCGCTAGCGGGAGAGGCGCAGTTCTTC | CASGLSLAGEAQFF
TRBJ2-7 | TRBV2 | TRBD1 | NA | TGTGCCAGTCTCGGGACAGGGGGCGAGTACGAGCAGTACTTC | CASLGTGGEYEQYF
TRBJ1-1 | TRBV27 | NA | NA | TGTGCCAGCAGTTTTCAGGGATCGAACACTGAAGCTTTCTTT | CASSFQGSNTEAFF
TRBJ2-1 | TRBV6-5 | NA | NA | TGTGCCAGCAGTTACTCGTCCCTAAACAATGAGCAGTTCTTC | CASSYSSLNNEQFF
TRBJ2-3 | TRBV9 | NA | NA | TGTGCCAGCAGCGTAGTTGGTAGCCCCACAGATACGCAGTATTTT | CASSVVGSPTDTQYF
TRBJ2-1 | TRBV9 | NA | once | TGTGCCAGCACCCCTACAGGGACCTACAATGAGCAGTTCTTC | CASTPTGTYNEQFF
TRBJ2-7 | TRBV7-9 | NA | NA | TGTGCCAGCAGCTTAGGGGGAGCCTCATACGAGCAGTACTTC | CASSLGGASYEQYF
TRBJ2-3 | TRBV2 | NA | NA | TGTGTCAGACGAAACTTGGGTGACGACACGAACACAGATACGCAGTATTTT | CVRRNLGDDTNTDTQYF
TRBJ1-5 | TRBV4-3 | TRBD1 | NA | TGCGCCAGCAGCCAGGGGACAGGGGCAAATCAGCCCCAGCATTTT | CASSQGTGANQPQHF
TRBJ2-7 | TRBV7-9 | NA | NA | TGTGCCAGCAGCTTACAGGGTGGCTACGAGCAGTACTTC | CASSLQGGYEQYF
TRBJ2-3 | TRBV4-2 | NA | NA | TGTGCCAGCAGCTACGGTCGCGACTACTCCACAGATACGCAGTATTTT | CASSYGRDYSTDTQYF
TRBJ2-7 | TRBV6-1 | NA | NA | TGTGCCAGCAGTGAAGGAGGGGGACCTACCTACGAGCAGTACTTC | CASSEGGGPTYEQYF
TRBJ2-7 | TRBV5-6 | NA | NA | TGTGCCAGCAGCTTACGGAGGGGGGGGGCCTACGAGCAGGACTTC | CASSLRRGGAYEQDF
TRBJ1-2 | TRBV6-6 | TRBD1 | NA | TGTGCCAGCAGTTACGAATGGACAGGGGGCCTATATGGCTACACCTTC | CASSYEWTGGLYGYTF
TRBJ2-1 | TRBV4-1 | NA | NA | TGCGCCAGCAGCCAGACTCACCGGAACCTATACAATGAGCAGTTCTTC | CASSQTHRNLYNEQFF
TRBJ2-5 | TRBV7-2 | TRBD1 | NA | TGTGCCAGCAGCGAGACAGGGGGAGGGGAGACCCAGTACTTC | CASSETGGGETQYF
TRBJ2-3 | TRBV11-2 | TRBD1 | NA | TGTGCCAGCAGCTTCTTGGACAGGAGCACAGATACGCAGTATTTT | CASSFLDRSTDTQYF
TRBJ1-3 | TRBV4-3 | NA | few | TGCGCCAGCAGCCAAGATGGAGGGTACGGAAACACCATATATTTT | CASSQDGGYGNTIYF
TRBJ2-7 | TRBV29-1 | NA | NA | TGCAGCGTTGTGGCTCGCGAGCAGTACTTC | CSVVAREQYF
TRBJ1-4 | TRBV18 | NA | NA | TGTGCCAGCTCACCGATGGGCGAAAAACTGTTTTTT | CASSPMGEKLFF
TRBJ2-5 | TRBV7-9 | TRBD1 | few | TGTGCCAGCAGCGACAGGGAAGAGACCCAGTACTTC | CASSDREETQYF
TRBJ1-1 | TRBV9 | TRBD1 | few | TGTGCCAGCAGCGTCGGACAGGGAAGGAACACTGAAGCTTTCTTT | CASSVGQGRNTEAFF
TRBJ2-7 | TRBV7-8 | TRBD1 | NA | TGTGCCAGCAGCTTAGCCGGGACAGCGACCCTCGAGCAGTACTTC | CASSLAGTATLEQYF
TRBJ2-7 | TRBV27 | NA | NA | TGTGCCAGCAGTACAGAACTAGGGCCGGACGAGCAGTACTTC | CASSTELGPDEQYF
TRBJ1-6 | TRBV19 | TRBD1 | NA | TGTGCCAGTAGTATCCGGCAGGGGGATTCACCCCTCCACTTT | CASSIRQGDSPLHF
TRBJ2-2 | TRBV30 | NA | NA | TGTGCCTGGAGCCGGAGTGCCGGGGAGCTGTTTTTT | CAWSRSAGELFF
TRBJ2-1 | TRBV7-6 | NA | NA | TGTGCCAGCAGCTTGTACAGATACAATGAGCAGTTCTTC | CASSLYRYNEQFF
TRBJ1-5 | TRBV7-9 | NA | NA | TGTGCCAGCAGCAGCTACATGACCGGAGACAGTCCAGTAAATCAGCCCCAGCATTTT | CASSSYMTGDSPVNQPQHF
TRBJ1-5 | TRBV6-5 | NA | few | TGTGCCAGCAGCAGCCTAAGGCGGAAAAATCAGCCCCAGCATTTT | CASSSLRRKNQPQHF
TRBJ1-5 | TRBV2 | NA | few | TGTGCCAGCAGTGAGGGGGCGCGCAGCAATCAGCCCCAGCATTTT | CASSEGARSNQPQHF
TRBJ2-7 | TRBV7-9 | NA | NA | TGTGCCAGCAGCTTAGCTCTCGGAGGGCTAACCTACGAGCAGTACTTC | CASSLALGGLTYEQYF
TRBJ1-2 | TRBV6-5 | TRBD1 | once | TGTGCCAGCAGCGCGGAGGGGGCCTATGGCTACACCTTC | CASSAEGAYGYTF
TRBJ1-6 | TRBV28 | NA | NA | TGTGCCAGCAGTCTTTTGACAAATTCACCCCTCCACTTT | CASSLLTNSPLHF
TRBJ2-7 | TRBV19 | NA | few | TGTGCCAGTAGTCAGGGATATGGGGATTGGGGCTACGAGCAGTACTTC | CASSQGYGDWGYEQYF
TRBJ2-3 | TRBV5-4 | TRBD2 | NA | TGTGCCAGCAGCTTGGCTCGAGGGGAGGGAACGCAGTATTTT | CASSLARGEGTQYF
TRBJ2-1 | TRBV29-1 | TRBD1 | NA | TGCAGCGCCCAATCCGGGACAGGGAACAATGAGCAGTTCTTC | CSAQSGTGNNEQFF
TRBJ2-7 | TRBV11-1 | NA | NA | TGTGCCAGCAGCTTAAGGGGGAACTACTACGAGCAGTACTTC | CASSLRGNYYEQYF